These 22 T cell receptor beta chains were all obtained from the same sample, sequenced in a study of Ad26.COV2.S vaccination and SARS-CoV-2 variants. Sample treatment: 15 to 20 received Ad26.COV2.S at low or high dose, single or two shots; 5 received placebo; per-sample allocation not given. Collection of samples fell on day 63 after the first vaccine or placebo injection. Sequenced by immunoSEQ multiplex PCR; TCRdb stores in-frame clones only, minus some. The sample holds approximately 300,000 clones; more than 70% are singletons and the top ten take approximately 1.9%. This sample comprised peripheral blood, obtained in a trial of Ad26.COV2.S vaccine versus placebo. The receptors were gathered from a person aged 18-60 years who received the Ad26.COV2.S COVID-19 vaccine or a placebo.

This chain connects TRBV25-1 to TRBJ1-6, with a tentative D call TRBD1 (6 bases). CDR3 size: 16 residues. V lost 2 bases and J lost 7, with 15 bases in between. CDR1 and CDR2 (germline): MGHDK, SYGVNS. The CDR3 sequence: CASSERRGTQNSPLHF. In DNA form, the CDR3 reads TGTGCCAGCAGTGAACGGAGGGGGACACAAAATTCACCCCTCCACTTT.

The chain combines TRBV19 with TRBJ2-1; D is perhaps TRBD1 or TRBD2 (5 bases each). V was shortened by 6 bases and J by 2 bases, with 11 bases between the two germline ends. Per germline, CDR1 LNHDA and CDR2 SQIVND (reference sequence). The CDR3 has 14 amino acids. CDR3 in DNA: TGTGCCAGTAGCTTTATGGGGGCCTACAATGAGCAGTTCTTC. Translated: CASSFMGAYNEQFF.

The chain links TRBV4-1 to TRBJ2-1; no definite D call. Trimming removed 4 bases from V and 6 bases from J, with 13 bases in between. The CDR3 sequence is 14 residues long. Germline values: CDR1 MGHRA, CDR2 YSYEKL. Written as DNA, the CDR3 is TGCGCCAGCAGCCCCGCCCTCGGACGCAATGAGCAGTTCTTC. The encoded protein is CASSPALGRNEQFF.

The chain joins TRBV12-5 to TRBJ2-1, with D perhaps TRBD2 (5 bases). The V gene's germline CDR1 is LGHNT and CDR2 FRNRAP. The CDR3 is 14 amino acids. Deletions cut 6 bases from V and 7 bases from J, with 16 bases between. Here the CDR3 reads CASGPTLSVNEQFF. CDR3 DNA sequence: TGTGCTAGTGGCCCCACCCTTAGCGTGAATGAGCAGTTCTTC.

The J gene is TRBJ1-1, the V gene TRBV7-9; TRBD1 might be the D (5 bases). The V gene lost 1 base and the J gene lost 10 bases, with 22 bases spanning the gap. CDR1 and CDR2 (germline): SEHNR, FQNEAQ (reference sequence). The length of the CDR3 is 16 residues. The CDR3 loop is CASSLETVSRERGAFF. DNA for the CDR3: TGTGCCAGCAGCTTAGAGACGGTTTCCAGGGAGAGGGGAGCTTTCTTT.

With regard to this clone: Other DNA sequences within the sample encode an identical CDR3. The chain is built from TRBV20-1 and TRBJ1-1; the D is unclear. The CDR3 extends over 11 amino acids. Germline values: CDR1 DFQATT, CDR2 SNEGSKA (reference sequence). V lost 2 bases, J lost 5 bases, and 6 bases lay in between. In DNA form, the CDR3 reads TGCAGTGCTAGACCCGGAACTGAAGCTTTCTTT. This encodes CSARPGTEAFF.

This clone was seen more than once but under ten times. The rearrangement joins TRBV6-5 to TRBJ2-1; 7 bases fit TRBD2. The trim removed 11 bases at V and 0 bases at J, leaving 7 bases unmatched. This CDR3 is built from 14 residues. Germline V gene data show CDR1 as MNHEY and CDR2 as SVGAGI. The CDR3 here is CAARAGPSYNEQFF. CDR3 DNA sequence: TGTGCCGCGAGAGCGGGGCCCTCCTACAATGAGCAGTTCTTC.

This clone was counted ten times or more. J is TRBJ1-3 and V is TRBV7-2; the D gene is possibly TRBD1 (5 bases). Trimming stripped 5 bases from V and 1 base from J, with 12 bases between. CDR1 is SGHTA and CDR2 is FQGNSA in the germline V gene. The CDR3 sequence is 15 residues long. The CDR3 bases are TGTGCCAGCAGCCACGGGACCGAATCTGGAAACACCATATATTTT. Translation: CASSHGTESGNTIYF.

J is TRBJ2-5 and V is TRBV6-2 or TRBV6-3; D may be TRBD1 (5 bases). The CDR3 contains 13 residues. Germline CDR1 and CDR2: MNHEY and SVGEGT. V was shortened by 5 bases and J by 1 base, with 8 bases between the two germline ends. The CDR3 DNA reads TGTGCCAGCAGTAGGCAGGGCCAAGAGACCCAGTACTTC. It specifies CASSRQGQETQYF.

This sequence joins TRBV6-5 and TRBJ1-5; TRBD1 is a possible D gene (5 bases). V was cut by 7 bases and J by 5 bases, with 18 bases left in between. Per germline, CDR1 MNHEY and CDR2 SVGAGI. CDR3 length: 15 amino acids. As DNA, the CDR3 is TGTGCCAGCAATAACCCGGGGGAGGGATATCAGCCCCAGCATTTT. Residues: CASNNPGEGYQPQHF.

V usage is TRBV18 and J usage is TRBJ2-7; D is tentatively TRBD1 or TRBD2 (5 bases each). The CDR3 extends over 14 amino acids. Germline assignment: CDR1 KGHSH and CDR2 LQKENI. Trimming left V 3 bases short and J 3 bases short, with 12 bases between. The CDR3 protein is CASSPPGASYEQYF. CDR3 bases: TGTGCCAGCTCACCTCCCGGGGCGAGCTACGAGCAGTACTTC. Combining the CDR3 with reference TRBV18 and TRBJ2-7 gives the whole variable domain NAGVMQNPRHLVRRRGQEARLRCSPMKGHSHVYWYRQLPEEGLKFMVYLQKENIIDESGMPKERFSAEFPKEGPSILRIQQVVRGDSAAYFCASSPPGASYEQYFGPGTRLTVT.

The J gene is TRBJ2-1, the V gene TRBV27, with D possibly matching TRBD1 (6 bases). This CDR3 spans 14 amino acids. V was pared by 0 bases and J by 6 bases, with 9 bases between. Germline assignment: CDR1 MNHEY and CDR2 SMNVEV (reference sequence). CDR3 region: CASSLSVGANEQFF. In DNA form, the CDR3 reads TGTGCCAGCAGTTTATCTGTGGGGGCCAATGAGCAGTTCTTC.

The chain joins TRBV29-1 to TRBJ1-2, with D uncertain. Germline CDR1 SQVTM, CDR2 ANQGSEA. The CDR3 is made up of 14 amino acids. Trimming took 7 bases from V and 3 from J, leaving 18 bases between them. CDR3 DNA sequence: TGCAGCGCCCGAGGTGGGTTTGGGGACTATGGCTACACCTTC. This sequence encodes CSARGGFGDYGYTF.

The genes are TRBV6-2 or TRBV6-3 and TRBJ1-2; 7 nucleotides match TRBD1. V shed 4 bases, J shed 3 bases, and the junction held 5 bases outside the gene matches. The CDR3 is made up of 14 amino acids. Germline V gene data show CDR1 as MNHEY and CDR2 as SVGEGT. CDR3 residues: CASSSRDSHYGYTF. The CDR3 nucleotides are TGTGCCAGCAGTTCCCGGGACAGTCACTATGGCTACACCTTC.

The CDR3 sequence is CASSIQTGETETQYF. DNA for the CDR3: TGTGCCAGCAGCATTCAGACAGGGGAAACAGAGACCCAGTACTTC. This chain uses TRBV9 with TRBJ2-5; 8 bases map to TRBD1. The ends lost 4 bases at V and 4 bases at J; junction bases unmatched: 9. Germline V gene data show CDR1 as SGDLS and CDR2 as YYNGEE. CDR3 length: 15 residues.

The chain links TRBV2 to TRBJ2-3, with 8 bases aligning to TRBD2. The CDR3 sequence is 13 residues long. Germline V CDR1 and CDR2: SNHLY, FYNNEI. V was clipped by 4 bases and J by 11 bases; unmatched bases: 8. CDR3 nucleotide sequence: TGTGCCAGCAGTGCGACCGGGACTAGGGGGCAGTATTTT. Translating it yields CASSATGTRGQYF.

The chain uses TRBV27 and TRBJ1-1; no firm D call. Per germline, CDR1 MNHEY and CDR2 SMNVEV (reference sequence). V was shortened by 4 bases and J by 0 bases, with 9 bases between the two germline ends. This CDR3 comprises 14 residues. CDR3 loop: CASSSPGLNTEAFF. CDR3 nucleotide sequence: TGTGCCAGCAGTTCCCCGGGTCTGAACACTGAAGCTTTCTTT.

The chain recombines TRBV19 with TRBJ2-2; D gene ambiguous. Trimming removed 7 bases from V and 6 bases from J, with 12 bases in between. Germline V gives CDR1 LNHDA, CDR2 SQIVND (reference sequence). This CDR3 is 13 amino acids long. The CDR3 DNA reads TGTGCCAGTACCCGGATATCGTCCGGGGAGCTGTTTTTT. Amino acid sequence: CASTRISSGELFF. Based on the CDR3 plus reference TRBV19 and TRBJ2-2, the full variable domain is DGGITQSPKYLFRKEGQNVTLSCEQNLNHDAMYWYRQDPGQGLRLIYYSQIVNDFQKGDIAEGYSVSREKKESFPLTVTSAQKNPTAFYLCASTRISSGELFFGEGSRLTVL.

The chain joins TRBV5-1 to TRBJ1-1; D gene unclear. Trimming took off 6 bases at V and 5 bases at J, with 8 bases between the two ends. This CDR3 is built from 11 residues. Germline CDR1 and CDR2: SGHRS and YFSETQ. DNA for the CDR3: TGCGCCAGCAATTTGGGAACTGAAGCTTTCTTT. Residues: CASNLGTEAFF. Looking up the rest from reference TRBV5-1 and TRBJ1-1 gives the full variable domain: KAGVTQTPRYLIKTRGQQVTLSCSPISGHRSVSWYQQTPGQGLQFLFEYFSETQRNKGNFPGRFSGRQFSNSRSEMNVSTLELGDSALYLCASNLGTEAFFGQGTRLTVV.

The chain combines TRBV21-1 with TRBJ2-3. TRBV21-1 is a pseudogene segment. This CDR3 comprises 11 residues. The CDR3 DNA reads as TGTGCCGGGACCAGGATGCATACGCAGTATTTT. This encodes CAGTRMHTQYF.

The DNA for the CDR3 is TGCGCCAGCAGCCTGGACAGGTCCATTAGCACAGATACGCAGTATTTT. It translates to CASSLDRSISTDTQYF. The chain has TRBV5-1 and TRBJ2-3; 7 bases fit TRBD1. Germline V CDR1 and CDR2: SGHRS, YFSETQ. The CDR3 is 16 amino acids. V dropped 4 bases and J dropped 0; count of bases not matched to a gene: 8.

The CDR3 reads CASSSGPIATNEKLFF. CDR3 nucleotide sequence: TGTGCCAGCAGTTCCGGACCGATCGCAACTAATGAAAAACTGTTTTTT. V and J are TRBV6-5 and TRBJ1-4, with D unresolved. Germline V gene data show CDR1 as MNHEY and CDR2 as SVGAGI. CDR3 size: 16 residues. With 4 bases removed from V and 0 bases from J, the gap between germline ends came to 12 bases.